Shown below are 21 T cell receptor beta chains from a single sample sequenced in a study of cytomegalovirus exposure and HLA in healthy donors. The method was immunoSEQ multiplex PCR; TCRdb's version includes in-frame clones alone and lacks a portion of them. The sample records under 110,000 clones, about 87% being singletons. The sequencing input was PBMCs. The receptors stem from a woman under 30 in good health and CMV-seropositive.

This clone has only a few counts. The V gene is TRBV6-5, the J gene TRBJ1-6, with TRBD1 identical over 7 bases. The CDR3 consists of 14 residues. Germline V gene lookup returns CDR1 MNHEY and CDR2 SVGAGI. J was trimmed by 9 bases and V by 2 bases; bases with no gene match: 4. CDR3 nucleotide sequence: TGTGCCAGCAGTTACCGACAGGGCGCTTCACCCCTCCACTTT. Translating gives CASSYRQGASPLHF.

The V and J genes are TRBV5-6 and TRBJ1-1; D not resolved. The CDR3 extends over 11 amino acids. Deletions cut 0 bases from V and 10 bases from J, with 7 bases between. Germline values: CDR1 SGHDT, CDR2 YYEEEE. CDR3 protein: CASSLDRVAFF. The CDR3 DNA reads TGTGCCAGCAGCTTGGACCGGGTAGCTTTCTTT.

The CDR3 reads CASKLGGLGHPNEQFF. CDR3 DNA sequence: TGTGCCAGCAAGTTAGGGGGCCTAGGTCACCCCAATGAGCAGTTCTTC. The chain uses TRBV28 and TRBJ2-1, with 7 bases fitting TRBD1. The CDR3 covers 16 residues. Germline CDR1 MDHEN, CDR2 SYDVKM. With V trimmed by 7 bases and J by 6 bases, 15 bases remained unmatched.

The rearrangement links TRBV28 to TRBJ1-5; 10 positions agree with TRBD1. V dropped 3 bases and J dropped 0; count of bases not matched to a gene: 8. This CDR3 is 18 amino acids long. Germline-derived CDR1 and CDR2 are MDHEN and SYDVKM. The CDR3 DNA reads TGTGCCAGCAGTTTCATATACGGACAGGGGGATAGCAATCAGCCCCAGCATTTT. It yields the protein CASSFIYGQGDSNQPQHF.

V usage is TRBV28 and J usage is TRBJ1-5; D gene ambiguous. V was clipped by 5 bases and J by 5 bases, with 13 bases between them. This CDR3 contains 14 residues. Germline loops: CDR1 MDHEN, CDR2 SYDVKM. CDR3 residues: CASSSRGRDQPQHF. Here the CDR3 DNA reads TGTGCCAGCAGTAGTCGTGGGCGTGATCAGCCCCAGCATTTT.

The chain joins TRBV20-1 to TRBJ1-2; D ambiguous. This CDR3 contains 11 residues. Germline V gene lookup returns CDR1 DFQATT and CDR2 SNEGSKA (reference sequence). CDR3 sequence (DNA): TGCACTCTCCGGGCTAACTATGGCTACACCTTC. It specifies CTLRANYGYTF.

The chain recombines TRBV6-4 with TRBJ2-1; TRBD1 aligns across 7 bases. There are 13 residues in the CDR3. V shed 2 bases, J shed 9 bases, and the junction held 4 bases outside the gene matches. The V gene's germline CDR1 is MRHNA and CDR2 SNTAGT. The CDR3 DNA is TGTGCCAGCAGTGACACAGGGGCGGGTGAGCAGTTCTTC. This encodes CASSDTGAGEQFF.

This chain connects TRBV27 to TRBJ2-3; 11 bases match TRBD1. The length of the CDR3 is 16 residues. Per the germline V gene, CDR1 is MNHEY and CDR2 is SMNVEV (reference sequence). The ends lost 6 bases at V and 4 bases at J; junction bases unmatched: 9. In DNA form, the CDR3 reads TGTGCCAGCAGGCATCCCACGGGACAGGGGGCAGATACGCAGTATTTT. Translation: CASRHPTGQGADTQYF.

V usage is TRBV4-1 and J usage is TRBJ2-1, with 10 positions matching TRBD2. CDR3 size: 16 residues. Germline values: CDR1 MGHRA, CDR2 YSYEKL. V lost 4 bases and J lost 8; bases outside the gene matches: 11. CDR3 sequence (DNA): TGCGCCAGCAGCCCACTGCAAGCGGGGGGGCGGGATGAGCAGTTCTTC. Translating gives CASSPLQAGGRDEQFF.

The rearrangement links TRBV29-1 to TRBJ2-3; D might be TRBD2 (6 bases). V was cut by 4 bases and J by 2 bases, with 13 bases left in between. Looked up from germline, CDR1 is SQVTM and CDR2 is ANQGSEA. The CDR3 spans 14 residues. This CDR3 is CSVVQRVNTDTQYF. DNA for the CDR3: TGCAGCGTTGTCCAGCGGGTGAACACAGATACGCAGTATTTT.

The chain links TRBV5-4 to TRBJ1-2; 10 bases match TRBD1. The CDR3 runs to 17 residues. The germline V gene has CDR1 SGHNT and CDR2 YYREEE (reference sequence). Germline trimming cut 4 bases from V and 7 bases from J; bases unmatched to any gene: 16. The CDR3 is CASSTIPGGQGRSGYTF. The CDR3 DNA is TGTGCCAGCAGCACTATTCCGGGGGGACAGGGGAGGAGTGGCTACACCTTC.

DNA for the CDR3: TGTGCCAGCAGCGTTACCTCGGGGGGGCCGCACAATGAGCAGTTCTTC. This gives the protein CASSVTSGGPHNEQFF. This chain connects TRBV7-3 to TRBJ2-1, with 8 bases fitting TRBD2. The trim removed 5 bases at V and 5 bases at J, leaving 11 bases unmatched. Germline V lookup: CDR1 SGHTA, CDR2 FQGTGA. This CDR3 spans 16 amino acids. The full variable domain, rest sourced from reference TRBV7-3 and TRBJ2-1, is GAGVSQTPSNKVTEKGKYVELRCDPISGHTALYWYRQSLGQGPEFLIYFQGTGAADDSGLPNDRFFAVRPEGSVSTLKIQRTERGDSAVYLCASSVTSGGPHNEQFFGPGTRLTVL.

The rearrangement joins TRBV6-6 to TRBJ1-2; a weak D match, TRBD1 (5 bases). V was shortened by 9 bases and J by 8 bases, with 19 bases between the two germline ends. Germline CDR1 and CDR2: MNHNY and SVGAGI (reference sequence). The CDR3 is 13 residues long. This CDR3 is CASYSAGGEGYTF. The CDR3 DNA is TGTGCCAGTTACTCGGCGGGAGGGGAAGGCTACACCTTC.

CDR3 DNA: TGTGCCAGCAGCGTGGAGCCAGCCTCTGGAAACACCATATATTTT. The encoded protein is CASSVEPASGNTIYF. The chain joins TRBV9 to TRBJ1-3, with no clear D. Germline-derived CDR1 and CDR2 are SGDLS and YYNGEE. With 2 bases removed from V and 0 bases from J, the gap between germline ends came to 9 bases. This CDR3 is 15 amino acids long.

The table lists this clone with a count of one. The chain uses TRBV6-1 and TRBJ2-7, with TRBD1 identical over 8 bases. Germline V lookup: CDR1 MNHNS, CDR2 SASEGT. V shed 4 bases and J 1 base; nucleotides not matched to a gene: 3. The CDR3 consists of 14 residues. This CDR3 reads CASSGGQGSYEQYF. CDR3 nucleotides: TGTGCCAGCAGTGGCGGACAGGGTTCCTACGAGCAGTACTTC.

This clone appeared a single time. J is TRBJ1-2 and V is TRBV7-9; perhaps TRBD1 as D (6 bases). The CDR3 is 14 residues long. The germline gives CDR1 SEHNR, CDR2 FQNEAQ (reference sequence). The V end lost 5 bases, the J end lost 8 bases, and 18 bases lay between the germline ends. CDR3 sequence reads: CASSPRDNENGYTF. The DNA of the CDR3 is TGTGCCAGCAGCCCTAGGGACAACGAGAACGGCTACACCTTC.

The chain joins TRBV28 to TRBJ2-1; 11 nucleotides align to TRBD2. Germline values: CDR1 MDHEN, CDR2 SYDVKM. J was trimmed by 10 bases and V by 5 bases; bases with no gene match: 13. This CDR3 spans 16 amino acids. CDR3: CASSPGVLAGAQEQFF. The CDR3 nucleotides read TGTGCCAGCAGTCCAGGGGTACTAGCGGGGGCTCAAGAGCAGTTCTTC.

V gene TRBV11-2 combines with J gene TRBJ2-7; 8 nucleotides match TRBD2. V was pared by 0 bases and J by 0 bases, with 4 bases of the junction left unmatched. CDR1 is SGHAT, CDR2 FQNNGV, per germline. The CDR3 is 16 residues long. DNA of the CDR3: TGTGCCAGCAGCTTAGAGGCGGGGGGCCTCTCCTACGAGCAGTACGTC. This codes for CASSLEAGGLSYEQYV.

V usage is TRBV14 and J usage is TRBJ1-1; D unresolved. Trimming took off 4 bases at V and 2 bases at J, with 8 bases between the two ends. Germline lookup yields CDR1 SGHDN and CDR2 FVKESK. This CDR3 region has 13 residues. The chain's CDR3 is CASSRMTNTEAFF. The CDR3 coding sequence is TGTGCCAGCAGCCGCATGACTAACACTGAAGCTTTCTTT.

The chain carries TRBV5-8 and TRBJ1-1; 10 nucleotides match TRBD1. V lost 5 bases, J lost 1 base, and 5 bases stayed unmatched. Germline loops: CDR1 SGHTS, CDR2 YDEGEE. CDR3 size: 15 residues. CDR3 sequence reads: CASRYRDRGNTEAFF. The DNA of the CDR3 is TGTGCCAGCAGATACCGGGACAGGGGGAACACTGAAGCTTTCTTT. The full variable domain, rest sourced from reference TRBV5-8 and TRBJ1-1, is EAGVTQSPTHLIKTRGQQATLRCSPISGHTSVYWYQQALGLGLQFLLWYDEGEERNRGNFPPRFSGRQFPNYSSELNVNALELEDSALYLCASRYRDRGNTEAFFGQGTRLTVV.

In its sample, this clone was seen a few times. The chain is built from TRBV19 and TRBJ1-6; D perhaps matches TRBD1 (6 bases). The CDR3 is 15 amino acids. CDR1 is LNHDA and CDR2 is SQIVND in the germline V gene (reference sequence). The V end lost 4 bases, the J end lost 9 bases, and 16 bases lay between the germline ends. The CDR3 DNA is TGTGCCAGTAGTAGCAACAGGGTTCGTGGTTCACCCCTCCACTTT. Its protein product is CASSSNRVRGSPLHF.